This TCR beta chain was sequenced for a study of T cell changes during pregnancy in multiple sclerosis. Sequencing used immunoSEQ multiplex PCR; TCRdb keeps in-frame clones, though not all of them. The data show 100,000 or so clones, about 94% seen once. V was clipped by 2 bases and J by 5 bases, with 10 bases between them. CDR3 length: 12 amino acids. Germline-derived CDR1 and CDR2 are SQVTM and ANQGSEA. The chain links TRBV29-1 to TRBJ2-7; tentative D call: TRBD2 (7 bases). This receptor was obtained from a female donor with multiple sclerosis, enrolled in a pregnancy study. The specimen comprised peripheral blood, sampled before pregnancy. The DNA for the CDR3 is TGCAGCGTTGAAAGGGGGGGGAACGAGCAGTACTTC. It specifies CSVERGGNEQYF.